Below are 20 T cell receptor beta chains sequenced from a single sample in a study of response to subunit inactivated influenza vaccine. TCRdb recomputed calls from the RT-PCR reads with MiXCR, one row per CDR3 protein. This table holds 300,000 to 350,000 distinct CDR3 sequences, 20% to 25% found once. The sample in question was PBMCs from blood, obtained less than 22 months after vaccination. The receptors derive from a man aged 50-75 years who received an inactivated influenza vaccine.

The chain links TRBV20-1 to TRBJ1-1; D might be TRBD1 (6 bases). V was clipped by 3 bases and J by 0 bases, with 14 bases between them. The CDR3 is 15 amino acids. Per the germline V gene, CDR1 is DFQATT and CDR2 is SNEGSKA (reference sequence). For the CDR3, the DNA is TGCAGTGCTAGGGGGACACAACCTTTGAACACTGAAGCTTTCTTT. Its translation: CSARGTQPLNTEAFF.

This clonotype was seen only a few times. The chain is built from TRBV4-1 and TRBJ1-3; 8 bases align to TRBD1. V trimming: 1 base; J trimming: 1 base; junction bases outside the gene matches: 6. Germline lookup yields CDR1 MGHRA and CDR2 YSYEKL. The CDR3 is made up of 17 amino acids. The CDR3 nucleotides read TGCGCCAGCAGCCAAGGGGCAGGGGGCATTTCTGGAAACACCATATATTTT. Translation: CASSQGAGGISGNTIYF.

This clonotype was recorded many times. The chain combines TRBV20-1 with TRBJ1-3; the D gene is possibly TRBD1 (5 bases). The V and J ends lost 1 base and 8 bases respectively, with 15 bases between them. CDR1 is DFQATT, CDR2 SNEGSKA, per germline (reference sequence). The CDR3 spans 14 residues. The CDR3 here is CSARAEDRGYTIYF. CDR3 nucleotides: TGCAGTGCTAGAGCGGAGGATCGGGGGTACACCATATATTTT.

This clonotype was seen a handful of times. The chain combines TRBV20-1 with TRBJ1-4; D gene unclear. This CDR3 region has 11 residues. Germline V CDR1 and CDR2: DFQATT, SNEGSKA (reference sequence). Between the trimmed V and J ends, which lost 3 bases and 8 bases, there was a span of 7 bases. The chain's CDR3 is CSASPGEKLFF. CDR3 nucleotide sequence: TGCAGTGCTAGCCCGGGAGAAAAACTGTTTTTT.

This clonotype was observed at least ten times. The V and J genes are TRBV29-1 and TRBJ1-1; the D is unclear. Trimming pared 2 bases from V and 10 bases from J, leaving 17 bases between. This CDR3 is built from 13 residues. CDR1 and CDR2 (germline): SQVTM, ANQGSEA. The CDR3 sequence: CSVEFRQALGAFF. CDR3 nucleotide sequence: TGCAGCGTTGAATTTCGGCAGGCTCTGGGAGCTTTCTTT. Using reference TRBV29-1 and TRBJ1-1 for the parts outside the CDR3, the full variable domain is SAVISQKPSRDICQRGTSLTIQCQVDSQVTMMFWYRQQPGQSLTLIATANQGSEATYESGFVIDKFPISRPNLTFSTLTVSNMSPEDSSIYLCSVEFRQALGAFFGQGTRLTVV.

This chain uses TRBV7-2 with TRBJ2-1; TRBD1 aligns across 8 bases. Germline-derived CDR1 and CDR2 are SGHTA and FQGNSA. The CDR3 contains 16 residues. V trimming: 6 bases; J trimming: 5 bases; junction bases outside the gene matches: 12. CDR3 sequence reads: CASSPTTGTGNNEQFF. CDR3 nucleotide sequence: TGTGCCAGCAGTCCTACCACCGGGACAGGAAACAATGAGCAGTTCTTC.

This clonotype came up a few times. V gene TRBV20-1 combines with J gene TRBJ1-5; maybe TRBD1 (5 bases). The CDR3 has 14 amino acids. Germline V CDR1 and CDR2: DFQATT, SNEGSKA (reference sequence). Trimming left V 5 bases short and J 11 bases short, with 22 bases between. For the CDR3, the DNA is TGCAGTGCTTCCACCGGGACGGGGCCGCAGGCCCAGCATTTT. This codes for CSASTGTGPQAQHF.

The chain links TRBV2 to TRBJ2-7; D uncertain. The CDR3 is 11 residues long. Germline V gene sequence: CDR1 SNHLY, CDR2 FYNNEI. V lost 6 bases and J 3 bases, leaving 6 bases between the germline ends. CDR3 residues: CASRIIYEQYF. CDR3 in DNA: TGTGCCAGCAGGATCATCTACGAGCAGTACTTC.

The table lists this clonotype with a few counts. The chain is built from TRBV12-3 or TRBV12-4 and TRBJ1-5; TRBD1 might be the D (6 bases). The CDR3 consists of 13 residues. V shed 3 bases and J shed 6 bases, with 9 bases lying between them. CDR3 sequence: CASSFGGTQPQHF. Here the CDR3 DNA reads TGTGCCAGCAGTTTTGGGGGCACTCAGCCCCAGCATTTT.

This chain connects TRBV7-9 to TRBJ2-2; TRBD1 is a possible D gene (6 bases). Germline V gene sequence: CDR1 SEHNR, CDR2 FQNEAQ (reference sequence). V was cut by 5 bases and J by 6 bases, with 13 bases left in between. CDR3 length equals 14 residues. For the CDR3, the DNA is TGTGCCAGCAGCGGGCCCCCAGGGGCCGGGGAGCTGTTTTTT. Its protein product is CASSGPPGAGELFF.

This clonotype showed up just a few times. This chain links TRBV10-3 with TRBJ2-5; 9 bases align to TRBD1. This CDR3 is built from 16 residues. V lost 6 bases and J lost 4; bases outside the gene matches: 12. CDR1 and CDR2 (germline): ENHRY, SYGVKD. The CDR3: CAIRPGLTGGRETQYF. CDR3 DNA: TGTGCCATCAGACCCGGATTGACAGGGGGTCGAGAGACCCAGTACTTC.

The V and J genes are TRBV5-6 and TRBJ2-7; 9 bases fit TRBD1. The trim removed 0 bases at V and 2 bases at J, leaving 9 bases unmatched. The CDR3 is made up of 17 amino acids. The germline gives CDR1 SGHDT, CDR2 YYEEEE. CDR3 bases: TGTGCCAGCAGCTTGGAGGTAGGGGGACAGGGAACCTACGAGCAGTACTTC. It is translated as CASSLEVGGQGTYEQYF.

This clonotype was counted a few times. V and J are TRBV28 and TRBJ2-1; 8 bases match TRBD2. The CDR3 covers 15 residues. J gave up 1 base and V 7 bases, and 6 bases lay outside the gene matches. CDR1 is MDHEN, CDR2 SYDVKM, per germline. The CDR3 loop reads CASKGLVRSYNEQFF. The CDR3 DNA sequence: TGTGCCAGCAAGGGACTAGTACGGTCCTACAATGAGCAGTTCTTC.

This clonotype has more than one count but fewer than ten. V usage is TRBV29-1 and J usage is TRBJ2-7; possible D gene TRBD1, 5 bases. The CDR3 extends over 13 amino acids. The V and J ends lost 4 bases and 3 bases respectively, with 13 bases between them. Germline V lookup: CDR1 SQVTM, CDR2 ANQGSEA. The CDR3 nucleotides read TGCAGCGTTGGAGGCCCCCAGGGCTACGAGCAGTACTTC. The encoded protein is CSVGGPQGYEQYF.

This clonotype was counted a few times. The chain has TRBV6-6 and TRBJ1-1; possibly TRBD1 for D (6 bases). The CDR3 covers 13 residues. Germline CDR1 is MNHNY and CDR2 is SVGAGI (reference sequence). V was pared by 6 bases and J by 3 bases, with 11 bases between. The DNA for the CDR3 is TGTGCCAGCAGAAGGAGACAGGACACTGAAGCTTTCTTT. It encodes CASRRRQDTEAFF.

This clonotype was observed a few times. The chain recombines TRBV12-3 or TRBV12-4 with TRBJ2-2, with a possible D match to TRBD1 (5 bases). This CDR3 is built from 16 residues. Trimming took 2 bases from V and 1 from J, leaving 11 bases between them. CDR3 in DNA: TGTGCCAGCAGTTTAAGCTACAGGATGAACACCGGGGAGCTGTTTTTT. Translating gives CASSLSYRMNTGELFF.

The CDR3 bases are TGTGCCAGCAGAGCTAGCGGGAGGGGAGCTGAGACCCAGTACTTC. Its protein is CASRASGRGAETQYF. This chain joins TRBV6-1 and TRBJ2-5; the match to TRBD2 covers 12 bases. Germline CDR1 MNHNS, CDR2 SASEGT. V lost 6 bases, J lost 5 bases, and 7 bases stayed unmatched. CDR3 length: 15 residues.

The chain joins TRBV27 to TRBJ2-1; D is perhaps TRBD1 or TRBD2 (5 bases each). In germline, CDR1 is MNHEY, CDR2 SMNVEV (reference sequence). V gave up 3 bases and J gave up 6 bases, with 15 bases separating them. This CDR3 is built from 15 residues. CDR3 DNA sequence: TGTGCCAGCAGTTTGGGGGACCCAGGAGGCAATGAGCAGTTCTTC. Its translation is CASSLGDPGGNEQFF.

This clonotype was counted a few times. The chain couples TRBV12-3 or TRBV12-4 to TRBJ2-1, with D unclear. This CDR3 has 12 residues. Trimming pared 7 bases from V and 8 bases from J, leaving 12 bases between. The DNA for the CDR3 is TGTGCCAGCACCATATGGCCCGATGAGCAGTTCTTC. Its translation is CASTIWPDEQFF.

The sample holds a few counts of this clonotype. The chain couples TRBV12-3 or TRBV12-4 to TRBJ2-5; TRBD1 might be the D (6 bases). This CDR3 region has 14 residues. Trimming shortened V by 2 bases and J by 5 bases, and 12 bases separated the two germline ends. CDR3 DNA: TGTGCCAGCAGTTTAATGGGGGCATGGGAGACCCAGTACTTC. This encodes CASSLMGAWETQYF.